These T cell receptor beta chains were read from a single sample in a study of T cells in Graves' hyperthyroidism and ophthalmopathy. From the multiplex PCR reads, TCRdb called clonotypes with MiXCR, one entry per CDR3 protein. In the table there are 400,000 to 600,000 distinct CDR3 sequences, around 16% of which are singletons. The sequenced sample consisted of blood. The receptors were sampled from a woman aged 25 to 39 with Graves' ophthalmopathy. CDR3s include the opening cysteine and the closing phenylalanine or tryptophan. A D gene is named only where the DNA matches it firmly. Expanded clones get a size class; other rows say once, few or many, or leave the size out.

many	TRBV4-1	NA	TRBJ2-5	TGCGCCAGCAGCCAAGCCCGCCAAGAGACCCAGTACTTC	CASSQARQETQYF
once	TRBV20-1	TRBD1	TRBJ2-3	TGCAGTGCTAGAGTAGAGACAGGGGAGCAGGAATGGGATACGCAGTATTTT	CSARVETGEQEWDTQYF
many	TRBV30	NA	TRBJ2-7	TGTGCCTGGAGTGCATACTACGAGCAGTACTTC	CAWSAYYEQYF
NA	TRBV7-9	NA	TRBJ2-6	TGTGCCAGCAGCGGTGCTAAGTCTGGGGCCAACGTCCTGACTTTC	CASSGAKSGANVLTF
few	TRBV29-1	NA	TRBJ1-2	TGCAGCGTTGAAAAGTTGGATGTCACCCCCTATGGCTACACCTTC	CSVEKLDVTPYGYTF
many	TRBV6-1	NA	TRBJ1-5	TGTGCCAGCAGTGAATCGTACAGTAATCAGCCCCAGCATTTT	CASSESYSNQPQHF
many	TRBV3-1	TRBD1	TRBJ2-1	TGTGCCAGCAGCCATCCCCCGGGACAGGGAAGGCCCTCTTGGCAGTTCTTC	CASSHPPGQGRPSWQFF
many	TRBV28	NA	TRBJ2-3	TGTGCCAGCAGGCCCCGGACAGCTAGCACAGATACGCAGTATTTT	CASRPRTASTDTQYF
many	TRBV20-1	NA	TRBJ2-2	TGCAGTGCTAGAGATTCGCGAACCAACACCGGGGAGCTGTTTTTT	CSARDSRTNTGELFF
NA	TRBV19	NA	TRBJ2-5	TGTGCCAGTAGTGTGACTAGGGCTGACGAGACCCAGTACTTC	CASSVTRADETQYF
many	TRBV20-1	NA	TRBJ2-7	TGCAGTGCCGGGACGTCAGACTCCTACGAGCAGTACTTC	CSAGTSDSYEQYF
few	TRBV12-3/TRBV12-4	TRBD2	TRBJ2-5	TGTGCCAGCAGTCTCTCTAGCGGCCAAGAGACCCAGTACTTC	CASSLSSGQETQYF
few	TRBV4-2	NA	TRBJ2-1	TGTGCCAGCAGCCAAGATGTAAAAAATGAGCAGTTCTTC	CASSQDVKNEQFF
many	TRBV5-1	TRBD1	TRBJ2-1	TGCGCCAGCAGCTTGGGGACAGGGTTTTACTACAATGAGCAGTTCTTC	CASSLGTGFYYNEQFF
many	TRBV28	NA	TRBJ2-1	TGTGCCAGCAGTACGTACAGCCTTAGCTCCTACAATGAGCAGTTCTTC	CASSTYSLSSYNEQFF
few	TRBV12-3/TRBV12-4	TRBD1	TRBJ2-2	TGTGCCACCCGGTCCGAGAGGCAGGGGGCGGCCGGGGAGCTGTTTTTT	CATRSERQGAAGELFF
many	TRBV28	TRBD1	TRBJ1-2	TGTGCCAGCAGATGGACAGGGGGCGCTTATGGCTACACCTTC	CASRWTGGAYGYTF
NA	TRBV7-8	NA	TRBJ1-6	TGTGCCAGCAGCTCGACAGCTAATAATTCACCCCTCCACTTT	CASSSTANNSPLHF
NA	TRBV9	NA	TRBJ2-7	TGTGCCAGCAGCGCATCACCCAGACAGTCCTACGAGCAGTACTTC	CASSASPRQSYEQYF
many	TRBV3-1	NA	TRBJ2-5	TGTGCCAGCAGCCAAAACCAGAGACAAGAGACCCAGTACTTC	CASSQNQRQETQYF
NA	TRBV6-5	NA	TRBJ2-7	TGTGCCAGCAGTTCCCCCCAGGGAACCTCGTACGAGCAGTACTTC	CASSSPQGTSYEQYF
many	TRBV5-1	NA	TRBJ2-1	TGCGCCAGCGCACCCCCGGTCAGGGCGGATGAGCAGTTCTTC	CASAPPVRADEQFF
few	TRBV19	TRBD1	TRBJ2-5	TGTGCCAGTAGCCGGACAGGGATCGAAGAGACCCAGTACTTC	CASSRTGIEETQYF
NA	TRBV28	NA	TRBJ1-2	TGTGCCAGCAGGGGCTCAGGGTTGGGCTATGGCTACACCTTC	CASRGSGLGYGYTF
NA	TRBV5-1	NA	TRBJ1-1	TGCGCCAGCAGCGTGGTTGAAAGGGGCCTTAAAGATGCTTTCTTT	CASSVVERGLKDAFF